The rows below give T cell receptor beta chains drawn from one sample of a study of T-cell reconstitution after alpha-beta-depleted transplantation in children. Each CDR3 protein gets one entry after TCRdb re-called the PCR reads with MiXCR. In the table there are 450,000 to 550,000 distinct CDR3 sequences, roughly 11% of which are singletons. The sample was PBMCs, mostly from graft donor cells, taken 180 days after TCRalphabeta/CD19-depleted stem cell transplant. Receptors originate from a female patient aged 2-9 years who had a stem cell transplant for aplastic anemia, so the T cells may come from the graft donor. CDR3s include the opening cysteine and the closing phenylalanine or tryptophan. D genes are given only for firm matches. Clone size is not always given. Where it is, it says once, few, many or a class for expanded clones.

length: 16; D: TRBD1; J: TRBJ2-2; size: -; V: TRBV7-9; CDR3: CASSPQGQGAPGELFF; DNA: TGTGCCAGCAGCCCCCAGGGACAGGGGGCACCCGGGGAGCTGTTTTTT
length: 18; D: TRBD1; J: TRBJ1-1; size: many; V: TRBV5-1; CDR3: CASSLFPHRGYEDTEAFF; DNA: TGCGCCAGCAGCTTGTTTCCCCACAGGGGGTATGAAGACACTGAAGCTTTCTTT
length: 17; D: TRBD2; J: TRBJ2-2; size: few; V: TRBV10-3; CDR3: CATLSRAGGPSTGELFF; DNA: TGTGCCACCCTGTCCAGGGCGGGAGGGCCGAGCACCGGGGAGCTGTTTTTT
length: 11; D: -; J: TRBJ2-1; size: few; V: TRBV20-1; CDR3: CSARGAPGKFF; DNA: TGCAGTGCTAGGGGGGCCCCGGGAAAGTTCTTC
length: 17; D: TRBD1; J: TRBJ1-2; size: -; V: TRBV10-3; CDR3: CAISDGDRGVTNYGYTF; DNA: TGTGCCATCAGTGATGGAGACAGGGGGGTAACCAACTATGGCTACACCTTC
length: 13; D: -; J: TRBJ1-1; size: many; V: TRBV5-1; CDR3: CASSLKGAFEAFF; DNA: TGCGCCAGCAGCTTGAAGGGAGCCTTTGAAGCTTTCTTT
length: 15; D: -; J: TRBJ2-2; size: -; V: TRBV29-1; CDR3: CSVLMIGANTGELFF; DNA: TGCAGCGTTCTAATGATTGGGGCGAACACCGGGGAGCTGTTTTTT
length: 14; D: -; J: TRBJ1-2; size: -; V: TRBV4-1; CDR3: CASSRHGHIYGYTF; DNA: TGCGCCAGCAGCCGCCACGGACATATATATGGCTACACCTTC
length: 16; D: -; J: TRBJ2-1; size: many; V: TRBV6-5; CDR3: CASSYKGGWTYNEQFF; DNA: TGTGCCAGCAGTTACAAGGGGGGTTGGACCTACAATGAGCAGTTCTTC
length: 10; D: -; J: TRBJ2-1; size: -; V: TRBV7-4; CDR3: CASRDPEQFF; DNA: TGTGCCAGCAGGGACCCTGAGCAGTTCTTC
length: 15; D: TRBD2; J: TRBJ2-1; size: many; V: TRBV12-3/TRBV12-4; CDR3: CASSPGTTIDYEQFF; DNA: TGTGCCAGCAGTCCCGGGACTACCATCGACTATGAGCAGTTCTTC
length: 18; D: TRBD2; J: TRBJ2-5; size: few; V: TRBV5-1; CDR3: CASSLAWAGGRGRETQYF; DNA: TGCGCCAGCAGCTTGGCATGGGCTGGCGGGAGAGGCCGAGAGACCCAGTACTTC
length: 18; D: TRBD2; J: TRBJ2-5; size: few; V: TRBV27; CDR3: CASSLSRLGLAGVETQYF; DNA: TGTGCCAGCAGTTTATCGAGATTGGGACTAGCGGGAGTGGAGACCCAGTACTTC
length: 13; D: TRBD2; J: TRBJ2-3; size: few; V: TRBV6-1; CDR3: CATSPGGTDTQYF; DNA: TGTGCCACCTCTCCGGGGGGAACAGATACGCAGTATTTT
length: 14; D: -; J: TRBJ2-5; size: -; V: TRBV15; CDR3: CATSSKTIQETQYF; DNA: TGTGCCACCAGCAGTAAGACAATTCAAGAGACCCAGTACTTC
length: 15; D: TRBD1; J: TRBJ1-1; size: few; V: TRBV12-3/TRBV12-4; CDR3: CASSLRQGANTEAFF; DNA: TGTGCCAGCAGTTTAAGACAGGGGGCGAACACTGAAGCTTTCTTT
length: 17; D: TRBD1; J: TRBJ2-3; size: -; V: TRBV7-2; CDR3: CASSGGTGRGLGDTQYF; DNA: TGTGCCAGCAGTGGGGGGACAGGGCGCGGTTTGGGAGATACGCAGTATTTT
length: 14; D: -; J: TRBJ1-1; size: few; V: TRBV29-1; CDR3: CSVLIPVDITEAFF; DNA: TGCAGCGTTTTAATCCCGGTAGATATCACTGAAGCTTTCTTT
length: 16; D: -; J: TRBJ1-3; size: few; V: TRBV25-1; CDR3: CASSGRDTYAGNTIYF; DNA: TGTGCCAGCAGTGGACGGGACACCTATGCTGGAAACACCATATATTTT
length: 13; D: -; J: TRBJ1-2; size: many; V: TRBV10-3; CDR3: CAIRAGPDYGYTF; DNA: TGTGCCATCAGGGCAGGGCCCGACTATGGCTACACCTTC
length: 14; D: -; J: TRBJ2-2; size: -; V: TRBV29-1; CDR3: CSALLRANTGELFF; DNA: TGCAGCGCCCTTCTCCGAGCGAACACCGGGGAGCTGTTTTTT
length: 14; D: -; J: TRBJ2-3; size: -; V: TRBV7-9; CDR3: CASSLAGQRDTQYF; DNA: TGTGCCAGCAGCTTAGCGGGCCAGCGCGATACGCAGTATTTT
length: 16; D: TRBD2; J: TRBJ2-3; size: few; V: TRBV27; CDR3: CASSFHPGLDTDTQYF; DNA: TGTGCCAGCAGTTTCCACCCGGGACTAGATACAGATACGCAGTATTTT
length: 15; D: TRBD2; J: TRBJ2-7; size: many; V: TRBV5-5; CDR3: CASSYISGSPYEQYF; DNA: TGTGCCAGCAGCTATATTAGCGGGAGTCCCTACGAGCAGTACTTC
length: 15; D: -; J: TRBJ2-3; size: -; V: TRBV5-1; CDR3: CASSSPLDRKDTQYF; DNA: TGCGCCAGCAGCTCCCCCCTAGATCGCAAGGATACGCAGTATTTT
length: 17; D: -; J: TRBJ2-1; size: many; V: TRBV7-8; CDR3: CASSPLRSRGAYNEQFF; DNA: TGTGCCAGCAGCCCACTAAGGTCAAGGGGAGCGTACAATGAGCAGTTCTTC
length: 12; D: -; J: TRBJ2-2; size: -; V: TRBV28; CDR3: CASSQTTGELFF; DNA: TGTGCCAGCAGTCAAACAACCGGGGAGCTGTTTTTT
length: 15; D: TRBD1; J: TRBJ1-4; size: many; V: TRBV6-1; CDR3: CASSTRTGATEKLFF; DNA: TGTGCCAGCAGTACACGGACAGGGGCGACAGAAAAACTGTTTTTT
length: 19; D: -; J: TRBJ2-1; size: many; V: TRBV9; CDR3: CASSVGPTIYLSSYNEQFF; DNA: TGTGCCAGCAGCGTAGGGCCTACTATCTACTTAAGCTCCTACAATGAGCAGTTCTTC
length: 14; D: TRBD1; J: TRBJ1-2; size: -; V: TRBV12-3/TRBV12-4; CDR3: CASCGGGQGLGYTF; DNA: TGTGCCAGTTGTGGTGGCGGACAGGGGCTTGGCTACACCTTC
length: 16; D: -; J: TRBJ2-5; size: few; V: TRBV10-3; CDR3: CAIASGSFIPQETQYF; DNA: TGTGCCATCGCTTCGGGGTCCTTTATACCCCAAGAGACCCAGTACTTC
length: 16; D: TRBD2; J: TRBJ2-3; size: few; V: TRBV20-1; CDR3: CSARDSGGALTDTQYF; DNA: TGCAGTGCTAGAGATAGCGGGGGGGCCCTCACAGATACGCAGTATTTT
length: 15; D: -; J: TRBJ2-7; size: many; V: TRBV28; CDR3: CASSPDGLSSYEQYF; DNA: TGTGCCAGCAGTCCCGACGGACTGAGCTCCTACGAGCAGTACTTC
length: 15; D: TRBD2; J: TRBJ2-3; size: -; V: TRBV6-2/TRBV6-3; CDR3: CASSYERDSADTQYF; DNA: TGTGCCAGCAGTTATGAGCGGGATAGCGCAGATACGCAGTATTTT
length: 14; D: -; J: TRBJ2-2; size: -; V: TRBV5-1; CDR3: CASSSDGGLGELFF; DNA: TGCGCCAGCAGCTCCGACGGGGGACTCGGGGAGCTGTTTTTT
length: 15; D: -; J: TRBJ2-5; size: -; V: TRBV15; CDR3: CATSSPTPLQETQYF; DNA: TGTGCCACCAGCAGCCCGACACCGCTCCAAGAGACCCAGTACTTC
length: 15; D: -; J: TRBJ1-5; size: -; V: TRBV18; CDR3: CASSPGPESNQPQHF; DNA: TGTGCCAGCTCACCGGGCCCTGAAAGTAATCAGCCCCAGCATTTT
length: 20; D: TRBD2; J: TRBJ2-1; size: many; V: TRBV28; CDR3: CASSLWAWGRAAGGPFEQFF; DNA: TGTGCCAGCAGTTTATGGGCCTGGGGCAGGGCTGCGGGAGGGCCATTTGAGCAGTTCTTC
length: 13; D: -; J: TRBJ2-5; size: many; V: TRBV5-5; CDR3: CASSSGRGETQYF; DNA: TGTGCCAGCAGCAGCGGGCGGGGAGAGACCCAGTACTTC
length: 13; D: TRBD1; J: TRBJ2-2; size: many; V: TRBV5-1; CDR3: CASSFDRAGELFF; DNA: TGCGCCAGCAGCTTCGACAGGGCCGGGGAGCTGTTTTTT
length: 17; D: -; J: TRBJ2-4; size: -; V: TRBV4-1; CDR3: CASSPRAGILAKNIQYF; DNA: TGCGCCAGCAGTCCGAGGGCGGGCATACTAGCCAAAAACATTCAGTACTTC